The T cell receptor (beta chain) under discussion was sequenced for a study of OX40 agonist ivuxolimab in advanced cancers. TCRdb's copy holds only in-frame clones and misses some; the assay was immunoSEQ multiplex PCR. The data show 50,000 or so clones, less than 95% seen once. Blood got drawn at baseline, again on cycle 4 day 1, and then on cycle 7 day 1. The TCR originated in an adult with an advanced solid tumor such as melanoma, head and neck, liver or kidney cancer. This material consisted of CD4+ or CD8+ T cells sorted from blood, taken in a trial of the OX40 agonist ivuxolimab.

The chain's CDR3 is CASSQDRDRLRYF. DNA of the CDR3: TGTGCCAGCAGCCAAGATCGGGACAGGTTAAGATACTTC. The J gene is TRBJ2-7, the V gene TRBV14; TRBD1 matches 8 bases. V was clipped by 0 bases and J by 13 bases; unmatched bases: 8. The CDR3 has 13 amino acids. From germline, CDR1 is SGHDN and CDR2 FVKESK.